The source of this T cell receptor beta chain is a study of blood T cell repertoires in COVID-19. Study-level information: PBMCs, B-cell-depleted T cells, or T cells provided the cDNA or gDNA that made up the material.

Assay: immunoSEQ multiplex PCR; the TCRdb copy retains only in-frame clones and omits some. This sample has about 180,000 clones, with approximately 86% found just once. Germline loops: CDR1 LGHDT, CDR2 YNNKEL (reference sequence). Trimming stripped 4 bases from V and 1 base from J, with 14 bases between. This CDR3 has 15 residues. V is TRBV3-1 (or the pseudogene TRBV3-2) and J is TRBJ2-7; D remains unclear. The source material was peripheral blood. The sequence derives from a man aged 45-65 years with active or convalescent COVID-19. The DNA of the CDR3 is TGTGCCAGCAGCCTGAAGAGGTATGAATCCTACGAGCAGTACTTC. Residues: CASSLKRYESYEQYF.